This T cell receptor beta chain was documented in a study of blood T cell repertoires in COVID-19. Study overall: Samples of COVID-19 (acute and convalescent) were obtained from the United States, Italy and Spain. T cells, B-cell-depleted T cells, or PBMCs provided the cDNA or gDNA that served as material.

The junction had 10 bases not matched to a gene; V was cut back by 5 bases and J by 1 base. The CDR3 length is 19 residues. Germline V gene lookup returns CDR1 MNHEY and CDR2 SMNVEV (reference sequence). Per the original data handling: Amplification from reference gene primers served as the basis for estimated nucleated cell counts. TCRdb keeps only in-frame clones here, not all; method: immunoSEQ multiplex PCR. V and J calls and clone size are those listed in that table; D and trimming were worked out from the DNA. This sample carries 55,000 to 80,000 clones, about 81% of them seen once, and the ten largest clones take roughly 8.3%.

The sequenced sample was peripheral blood. This TCR was sampled from a human donor in a cohort sampled during active COVID-19. The chain is built from TRBV27 and TRBJ2-4; 14 positions agree with TRBD2. The CDR3 region has the DNA TGTGCCAGCAGTGAATCCGGGACTAGCGGGAGTTGGGCCAAAAACATTCAGTACTTC. It translates to CASSESGTSGSWAKNIQYF.